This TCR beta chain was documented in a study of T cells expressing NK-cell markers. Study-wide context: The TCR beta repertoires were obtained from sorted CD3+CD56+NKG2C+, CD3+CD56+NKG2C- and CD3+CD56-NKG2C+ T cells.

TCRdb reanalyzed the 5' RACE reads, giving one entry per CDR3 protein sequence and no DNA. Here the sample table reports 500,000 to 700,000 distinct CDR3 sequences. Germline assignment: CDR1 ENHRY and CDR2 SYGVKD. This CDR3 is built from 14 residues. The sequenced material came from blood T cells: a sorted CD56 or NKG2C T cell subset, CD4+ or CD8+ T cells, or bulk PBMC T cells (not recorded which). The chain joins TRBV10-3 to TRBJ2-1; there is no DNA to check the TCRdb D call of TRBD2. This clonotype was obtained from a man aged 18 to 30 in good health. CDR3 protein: CAISESGTSGEQFF.